The 30 T cell receptor beta chains presented below share a single source sample, sequenced in a study of blood T cell repertoires in COVID-19. The repertoire was sequenced with immunoSEQ multiplex PCR; TCRdb's copy has only in-frame clones and lacks some. The table lists 84,000 or so clones, around four fifths of them singletons. Sequencing input: peripheral blood. The source of these receptors is a woman in her 70s with active or convalescent COVID-19.

The chain couples TRBV19 to TRBJ2-1; the match to TRBD2 covers 10 bases. The CDR3 is 17 amino acids. CDR1 and CDR2 (germline): LNHDA, SQIVND (reference sequence). Trimming cost V 3 bases and J 1 base; bases outside gene matches: 6. CDR3 sequence: CASSIASGGFSYNEQFF. In DNA, the CDR3 is TGTGCCAGTAGTATTGCTAGCGGGGGATTTTCCTACAATGAGCAGTTCTTC.

The chain carries TRBV5-4 and TRBJ2-7, with TRBD1 identical over 9 bases. This CDR3 contains 14 residues. Germline trimming cut 2 bases from V and 5 bases from J; bases unmatched to any gene: 5. In germline, CDR1 is SGHNT, CDR2 YYREEE (reference sequence). The CDR3 region is CASSFRDRAHEQYF. For the CDR3, the DNA is TGTGCCAGCAGCTTCCGGGACAGGGCCCACGAGCAGTACTTC. Using reference TRBV5-4 and TRBJ2-7 for the parts outside the CDR3, the full variable domain is ETGVTQSPTHLIKTRGQQVTLRCSSQSGHNTVSWYQQALGQGPQFIFQYYREEENGRGNFPPRFSGLQFPNYSSELNVNALELDDSALYLCASSFRDRAHEQYFGPGTRLTVT.

The V call is TRBV2, the J call TRBJ2-3; TRBD1 might be the D (6 bases). Per germline, CDR1 SNHLY and CDR2 FYNNEI. V lost 7 bases to trimming and J lost 1 base, with 12 bases between them. CDR3 length: 14 amino acids. The CDR3 nucleotides are TGTGCCAGCAACCAGGGGATGGGCACAGATACGCAGTATTTT. Translating gives CASNQGMGTDTQYF.

The chain has TRBV7-2 and TRBJ2-3; D not certain. The CDR3 runs to 15 residues. Deletions cut 5 bases from V and 2 bases from J, with 14 bases between. Germline-derived CDR1 and CDR2 are SGHTA and FQGNSA. This CDR3 reads CASSGHPRLTDTQYF. CDR3 DNA: TGTGCCAGCAGCGGTCACCCGCGACTCACAGATACGCAGTATTTT.

This chain joins TRBV27 and TRBJ1-1, with D unresolved. Between the trimmed V and J ends, which lost 2 bases and 3 bases, there was a span of 7 bases. The germline V gene has CDR1 MNHEY and CDR2 SMNVEV (reference sequence). This CDR3 comprises 13 residues. CDR3 nucleotide sequence: TGTGCCAGCAGTTTAAATCGGTACACTGAAGCTTTCTTT. It encodes CASSLNRYTEAFF.

In its sample, this clone was seen once. V gene TRBV9 combines with J gene TRBJ2-2; D perhaps matches TRBD1 (5 bases). The V gene lost 0 bases and the J gene lost 8 bases, with 17 bases spanning the gap. The CDR3 loop spans 16 amino acids. Germline CDR1 and CDR2: SGDLS and YYNGEE. CDR3 protein: CASSVGQGERLGELFF. The CDR3 bases are TGTGCCAGCAGCGTAGGGCAGGGCGAGCGTTTAGGGGAGCTGTTTTTT. Full variable domain (outside the CDR3, taken from reference TRBV9 and TRBJ2-2): DSGVTQTPKHLITATGQRVTLRCSPRSGDLSVYWYQQSLDQGLQFLIQYYNGEERAKGNILERFSAQQFPDLHSELNLSSLELGDSALYFCASSVGQGERLGELFFGEGSRLTVL.

This clone was detected only once. The chain couples TRBV6-5 to TRBJ1-1, with 8 bases aligning to TRBD1. After removal of 5 bases from V and 1 base from J, the junction contained 3 bases not matched to a gene. The CDR3 runs 14 residues. The germline CDR1 and CDR2 sequences are MNHEY and SVGAGI. For the CDR3, the DNA is TGTGCCAGCAGTCGACAGGGGACGAACACTGAAGCTTTCTTT. Translated, it gives CASSRQGTNTEAFF.

The CDR3 spells CASSSLGGVGDQPQHF. DNA of the CDR3: TGCGCCAGCAGCTCGCTAGGAGGGGTTGGCGATCAGCCCCAGCATTTT. V and J are TRBV4-1 and TRBJ1-5; the D gene is possibly TRBD1 (5 bases). The CDR3 sequence is 16 residues long. Trimming removed 5 bases from V and 5 bases from J, with 19 bases in between. Germline CDR1 and CDR2: MGHRA and YSYEKL.

This chain joins TRBV5-4 and TRBJ1-2; TRBD1 agrees at 7 bases. V gave up 4 bases and J gave up 4 bases; unmatched junction bases: 7. This CDR3 has 14 amino acids. Germline CDR1 is SGHNT and CDR2 is YYREEE (reference sequence). The chain's CDR3 is CASSPPGQTYGYTF. The CDR3 region has the DNA TGTGCCAGCAGCCCACCGGGACAGACCTATGGCTACACCTTC.

The chain carries TRBV27 and TRBJ2-7, with 11 bases lining up with TRBD1. Germline values: CDR1 MNHEY, CDR2 SMNVEV (reference sequence). The V segment lost 5 bases and the J segment 3 bases; nucleotides outside the gene matches: 6. The CDR3 runs 15 residues. CDR3 amino acids: CASSSRGQGGYEQYF. The CDR3 nucleotides read TGTGCCAGCAGTAGCCGGGGACAGGGGGGCTACGAGCAGTACTTC.

Details on this clone: The sample has other DNA sequences that encode this CDR3 too. The V gene is TRBV5-1, the J gene TRBJ1-1, with TRBD1 matching 7 bases. Per germline, CDR1 SGHRS and CDR2 YFSETQ. The CDR3 runs to 14 residues. Trimming removed 0 bases from V and 1 base from J; junction bases left unmatched: 0. The CDR3 sequence: CASSLDRGNTEAFF. CDR3 nucleotides: TGCGCCAGCAGCTTGGACAGGGGGAACACTGAAGCTTTCTTT.

The chain uses TRBV5-1 and TRBJ1-4; no firm D call. Trimming took off 3 bases at V and 6 bases at J, with 9 bases between the two ends. This CDR3 is built from 13 residues. The germline V gene has CDR1 SGHRS and CDR2 YFSETQ. The CDR3 sequence is CASSSGPDEKLFF. CDR3 in DNA: TGCGCCAGCAGCTCGGGTCCGGATGAAAAACTGTTTTTT.

This clone was counted only a few times. The chain couples TRBV6-5 to TRBJ2-7; a possible D gene is TRBD1 (6 bases). CDR1 and CDR2 from the germline V gene are MNHEY and SVGAGI. The CDR3 is 14 amino acids. V lost 6 bases, J lost 1 base, and 13 bases lay in between. The CDR3 protein is CASSPDGQSYEQYF. The CDR3 coding sequence is TGTGCCAGCAGCCCAGACGGACAGTCCTACGAGCAGTACTTC.

J is TRBJ2-7 and V is TRBV5-4; D is possibly TRBD2 (7 bases). V was clipped by 3 bases and J by 0 bases, with 13 bases between them. Germline V gene data show CDR1 as SGHNT and CDR2 as YYREEE (reference sequence). The CDR3 consists of 15 residues. Written as DNA, the CDR3 is TGTGCCAGCAGCTCCGAGGGGGGGCTCTCCTACGAGCAGTACTTC. Amino acid sequence: CASSSEGGLSYEQYF.

CDR3 bases: TGTGCCAGCAGTGGGGGGACAGGGACCTACGAGCAGTACTTC. It encodes CASSGGTGTYEQYF. The genes are TRBV2 and TRBJ2-7; the match to TRBD1 covers 9 bases. Germline V gene lookup returns CDR1 SNHLY and CDR2 FYNNEI. CDR3 length equals 14 residues. After removal of 4 bases from V and 2 bases from J, the junction contained 3 bases not matched to a gene.

V and J are TRBV5-1 and TRBJ1-1; D is unresolved. The CDR3 is 13 residues long. Trimming removed 4 bases at V and 1 base at J, with 8 bases between. Germline V CDR1 and CDR2: SGHRS, YFSETQ. CDR3 bases: TGCGCCAGCAGCGAACCGGGGAACACTGAAGCTTTCTTT. Amino acids: CASSEPGNTEAFF.

The rearrangement links TRBV7-2 to TRBJ1-1, with 8 bases lining up with TRBD1. V was clipped by 3 bases and J by 3 bases; unmatched bases: 15. Germline CDR1 SGHTA, CDR2 FQGNSA. This CDR3 spans 18 amino acids. CDR3 in amino acids: CASSFLPLDREWDTEAFF. The CDR3 DNA follows: TGTGCCAGCAGCTTCTTGCCCCTGGACAGGGAGTGGGACACTGAAGCTTTCTTT.

The J gene is TRBJ2-1, the V gene TRBV28; possibly TRBD1 for D (6 bases). V was pared by 9 bases and J by 0 bases, with 15 bases between. This CDR3 contains 15 residues. Germline CDR1 is MDHEN and CDR2 is SYDVKM. CDR3 nucleotides: TGTGCCAGTAAAACCGGGACAAACTCCTACAATGAGCAGTTCTTC. It is translated as CASKTGTNSYNEQFF.

The chain has TRBV7-9 and TRBJ1-2; 10 bases are a match to TRBD1. Unmatched junction bases numbered 7, after V lost 5 bases and J lost 4 bases. Germline lookup yields CDR1 SEHNR and CDR2 FQNEAQ (reference sequence). The CDR3 loop spans 15 amino acids. The CDR3, as DNA: TGTGCCAGCAGCCTAGACAGGGGGCCGATCTATGGCTACACCTTC. It codes for CASSLDRGPIYGYTF.

The V call is TRBV18, the J call TRBJ1-5; 7 bases are shared with TRBD1. The CDR3 runs 15 residues. With 3 bases clipped from V and 1 base from J, the junction kept 3 bases outside the gene matches. The germline gives CDR1 KGHSH, CDR2 LQKENI. The CDR3 bases are TGTGCCAGCTCACCTCAGGGGGGAAGCAATCAGCCCCAGCATTTT. Its protein is CASSPQGGSNQPQHF.

This sequence joins TRBV4-1 and TRBJ2-7; 9 bases align to TRBD1. Germline V gene lookup returns CDR1 MGHRA and CDR2 YSYEKL. This CDR3 region has 15 residues. V lost 2 bases, J lost 1 base, and 3 bases stayed unmatched. CDR3 bases: TGCGCCAGCAGCCAAACAGGGGGCCCTTCCTACGAGCAGTACTTC. Amino acid sequence: CASSQTGGPSYEQYF.

This clone was picked up a small number of times. The chain carries TRBV29-1 and TRBJ1-2; TRBD1 might be the D (5 bases). The V gene lost 6 bases and the J gene lost 7 bases, with 12 bases spanning the gap. The CDR3 runs 11 residues. Germline CDR1 is SQVTM and CDR2 is ANQGSEA. As DNA, the CDR3 is TGCAGCGTCAATCCAGGGTTTGGCTACACCTTC. Translating gives CSVNPGFGYTF.

The chain has TRBV20-1 and TRBJ2-7; possible D gene TRBD2, 6 bases. CDR1 and CDR2 from the germline V gene are DFQATT and SNEGSKA (reference sequence). The CDR3 loop spans 11 amino acids. Trimming cost V 3 bases and J 6 bases, with 9 bases left between them. The CDR3 here is CSASGGPEQYF. CDR3 nucleotide sequence: TGCAGTGCTAGTGGAGGGCCCGAGCAGTACTTC.

V and J are TRBV7-2 and TRBJ2-7; 10 bases match TRBD2. The CDR3 extends over 15 amino acids. The J segment lost 7 bases and the V segment lost 5 bases, leaving 11 bases of the junction unmatched. Germline CDR1 and CDR2: SGHTA and FQGNSA. In DNA form, the CDR3 reads TGTGCCAGCAGCCCGCGACAGCGGGGGGGTTTTGAGCAGTACTTC. Translating it yields CASSPRQRGGFEQYF.

The V call is TRBV6-5, the J call TRBJ2-7; 8 bases map to TRBD1. Losses at the gene ends were 6 bases for V and 1 base for J; bases not matched to a gene: 5. The CDR3 has 14 amino acids. CDR1 and CDR2 from the germline V gene are MNHEY and SVGAGI. The CDR3, as DNA: TGTGCCAGCAGGGCCGGGACAGGATCCTACGAGCAGTACTTC. This encodes CASRAGTGSYEQYF.

The chain carries TRBV5-8 and TRBJ2-3, with D possibly being TRBD1 (7 bases). Germline lookup yields CDR1 SGHTS and CDR2 YDEGEE. This CDR3 spans 14 amino acids. V shed 0 bases and J shed 4 bases, with 9 bases lying between them. CDR3 DNA: TGTGCCAGCAGCTTGGCAGGGGGGCCAGATACGCAGTATTTT. Its protein product is CASSLAGGPDTQYF. The full variable domain, rest sourced from reference TRBV5-8 and TRBJ2-3, is EAGVTQSPTHLIKTRGQQATLRCSPISGHTSVYWYQQALGLGLQFLLWYDEGEERNRGNFPPRFSGRQFPNYSSELNVNALELEDSALYLCASSLAGGPDTQYFGPGTRLTVL.

The chain links TRBV10-3 to TRBJ1-2, with a weak D call TRBD1 (5 bases). The CDR3 is 15 residues long. The V end was cut by 0 bases, the J end by 6 bases, with 14 bases between. Germline V gene data show CDR1 as ENHRY and CDR2 as SYGVKD. The CDR3 DNA is TGTGCCATCAGTGAGTCGCGGGAGGGGACGGATGGCTACACCTTC. It translates to CAISESREGTDGYTF.

The rearrangement uses TRBV6-5 and TRBJ2-5; 7 nucleotides match TRBD2. The CDR3 has 15 amino acids. CDR1 MNHEY and CDR2 SVGAGI come from the germline V gene. Trimming at V came to 7 bases and at J to 7 bases, leaving 15 bases not matched to a gene. The CDR3 reads CASTPGERGRGTQYF. CDR3 coding DNA: TGTGCCAGCACCCCGGGGGAGCGGGGCCGGGGGACCCAGTACTTC.

A single count supports this clone. The rearrangement joins TRBV6-5 to TRBJ2-1, with 11 nucleotides matching TRBD1. The CDR3 extends over 15 amino acids. From germline, CDR1 is MNHEY and CDR2 SVGAGI. J was trimmed by 9 bases and V by 5 bases; bases with no gene match: 9. CDR3 amino acids: CASSRTGGSSGEQFF. The CDR3 bases are TGTGCCAGCAGTCGGACAGGGGGCAGCTCTGGTGAGCAGTTCTTC.

The table lists this clone with a few counts. The chain combines TRBV18 with TRBJ1-1, with 7 bases identical to TRBD1. Germline assignment: CDR1 KGHSH and CDR2 LQKENI. The V segment lost 3 bases and the J segment 2 bases; nucleotides outside the gene matches: 3. The CDR3 sequence is 14 residues long. CDR3 sequence: CASSPGQINTEAFF. In DNA form, the CDR3 reads TGTGCCAGCTCACCGGGACAGATAAACACTGAAGCTTTCTTT. Supplemented by reference TRBV18 and TRBJ1-1, the full variable domain reads NAGVMQNPRHLVRRRGQEARLRCSPMKGHSHVYWYRQLPEEGLKFMVYLQKENIIDESGMPKERFSAEFPKEGPSILRIQQVVRGDSAAYFCASSPGQINTEAFFGQGTRLTVV.